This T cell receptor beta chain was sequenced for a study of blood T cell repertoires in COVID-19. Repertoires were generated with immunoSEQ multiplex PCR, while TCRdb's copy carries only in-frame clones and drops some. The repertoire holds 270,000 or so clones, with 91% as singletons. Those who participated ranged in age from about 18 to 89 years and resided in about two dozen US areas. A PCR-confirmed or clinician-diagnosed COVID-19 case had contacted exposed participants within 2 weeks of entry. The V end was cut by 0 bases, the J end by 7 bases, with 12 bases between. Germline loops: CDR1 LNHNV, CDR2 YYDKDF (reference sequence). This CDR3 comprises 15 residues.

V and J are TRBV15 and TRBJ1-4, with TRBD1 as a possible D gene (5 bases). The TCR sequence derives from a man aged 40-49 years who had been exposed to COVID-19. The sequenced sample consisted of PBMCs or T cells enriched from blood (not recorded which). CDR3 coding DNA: TGTGCCACCAGCAGAGATCAGGGTTTGGGTGAAAAACTGTTTTTT. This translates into CATSRDQGLGEKLFF.